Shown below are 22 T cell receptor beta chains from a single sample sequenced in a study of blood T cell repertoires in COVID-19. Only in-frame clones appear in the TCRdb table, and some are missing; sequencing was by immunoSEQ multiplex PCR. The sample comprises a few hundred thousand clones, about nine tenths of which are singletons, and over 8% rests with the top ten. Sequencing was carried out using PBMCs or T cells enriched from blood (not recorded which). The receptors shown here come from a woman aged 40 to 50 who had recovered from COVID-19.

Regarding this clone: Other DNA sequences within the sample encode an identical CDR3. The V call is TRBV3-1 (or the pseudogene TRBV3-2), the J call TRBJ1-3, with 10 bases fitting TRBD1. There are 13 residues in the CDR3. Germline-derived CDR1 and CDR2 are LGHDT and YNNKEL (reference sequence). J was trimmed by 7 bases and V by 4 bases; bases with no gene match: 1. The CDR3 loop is CASSPGQGNTIYF. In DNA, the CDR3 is TGTGCCAGCAGCCCGGGACAGGGGAACACCATATATTTT.

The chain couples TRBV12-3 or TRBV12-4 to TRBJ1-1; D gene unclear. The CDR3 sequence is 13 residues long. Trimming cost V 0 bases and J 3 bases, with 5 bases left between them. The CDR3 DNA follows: TGTGCCAGCAGTTTAGCCCAGGACACTGAAGCTTTCTTT. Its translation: CASSLAQDTEAFF.

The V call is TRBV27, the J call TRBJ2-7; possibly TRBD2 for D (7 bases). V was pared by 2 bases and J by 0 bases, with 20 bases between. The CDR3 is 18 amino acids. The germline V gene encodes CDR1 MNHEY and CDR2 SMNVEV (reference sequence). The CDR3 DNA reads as TGTGCCAGCAGTTTAATGGGCATCTCTGCGGGGGCCTCCTACGAGCAGTACTTC. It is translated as CASSLMGISAGASYEQYF.

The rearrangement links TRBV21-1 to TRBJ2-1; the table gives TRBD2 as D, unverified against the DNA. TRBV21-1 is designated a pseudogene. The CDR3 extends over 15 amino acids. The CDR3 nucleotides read TGTGCCAGCAAGGAGCCGCCCAATGCGTACAATGAGCAGTTCTTC. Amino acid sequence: CASKEPPNAYNEQFF.

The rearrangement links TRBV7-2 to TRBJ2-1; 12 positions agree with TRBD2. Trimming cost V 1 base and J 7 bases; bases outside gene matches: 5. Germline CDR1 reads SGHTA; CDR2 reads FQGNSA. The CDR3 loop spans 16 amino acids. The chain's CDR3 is CASSLGLAGEGNEQFF. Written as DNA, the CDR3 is TGTGCCAGCAGCTTAGGACTAGCGGGAGAAGGTAATGAGCAGTTCTTC.

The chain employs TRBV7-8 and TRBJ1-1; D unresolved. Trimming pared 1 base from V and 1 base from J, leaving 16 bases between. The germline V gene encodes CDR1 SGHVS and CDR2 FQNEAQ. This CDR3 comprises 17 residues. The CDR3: CASSLVIDPRRNTEAFF. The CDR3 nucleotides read TGTGCCAGCAGCTTAGTGATAGACCCAAGGAGGAACACTGAAGCTTTCTTT.

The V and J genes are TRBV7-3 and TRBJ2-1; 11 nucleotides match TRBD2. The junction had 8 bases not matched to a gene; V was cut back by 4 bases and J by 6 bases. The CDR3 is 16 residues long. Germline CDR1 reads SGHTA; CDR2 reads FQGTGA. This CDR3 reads CASSSTSGGSVNEQFF. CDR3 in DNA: TGTGCCAGCAGCTCCACTAGCGGGGGATCGGTCAATGAGCAGTTCTTC.

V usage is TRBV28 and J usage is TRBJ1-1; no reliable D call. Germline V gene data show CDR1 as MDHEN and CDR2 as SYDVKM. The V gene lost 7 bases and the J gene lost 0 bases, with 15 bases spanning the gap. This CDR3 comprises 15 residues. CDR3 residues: CASTPLVGMNTEAFF. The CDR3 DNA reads TGTGCCAGCACCCCCCTAGTAGGTATGAACACTGAAGCTTTCTTT. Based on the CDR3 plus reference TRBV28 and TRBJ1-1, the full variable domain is DVKVTQSSRYLVKRTGEKVFLECVQDMDHENMFWYRQDPGLGLRLIYFSYDVKMKEKGDIPEGYSVSREKKERFSLILESASTNQTSMYLCASTPLVGMNTEAFFGQGTRLTVV.

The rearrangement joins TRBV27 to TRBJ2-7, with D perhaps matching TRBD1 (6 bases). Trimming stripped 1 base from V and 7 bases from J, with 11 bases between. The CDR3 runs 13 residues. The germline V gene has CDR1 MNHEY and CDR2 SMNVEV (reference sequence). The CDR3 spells CASSLFLGTEQYF. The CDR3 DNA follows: TGTGCCAGCAGTTTATTCCTTGGGACAGAGCAGTACTTC.

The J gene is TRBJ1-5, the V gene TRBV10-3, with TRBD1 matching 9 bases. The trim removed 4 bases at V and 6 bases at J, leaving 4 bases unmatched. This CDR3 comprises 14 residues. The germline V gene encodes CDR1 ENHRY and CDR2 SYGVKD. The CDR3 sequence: CAISGDREVQPQHF. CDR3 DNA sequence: TGTGCCATCAGTGGGGACAGGGAGGTTCAGCCCCAGCATTTT.

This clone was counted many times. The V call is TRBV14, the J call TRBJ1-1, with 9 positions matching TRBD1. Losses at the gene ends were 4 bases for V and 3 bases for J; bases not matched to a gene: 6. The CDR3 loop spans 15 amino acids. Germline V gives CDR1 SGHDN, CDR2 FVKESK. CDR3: CASSPTGTGYTEAFF. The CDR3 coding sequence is TGTGCCAGCAGCCCCACCGGGACAGGGTACACTGAAGCTTTCTTT. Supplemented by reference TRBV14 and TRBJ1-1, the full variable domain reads EAGVTQFPSHSVIEKGQTVTLRCDPISGHDNLYWYRRVMGKEIKFLLHFVKESKQDESGMPNNRFLAERTGGTYSTLKVQPAELEDSGVYFCASSPTGTGYTEAFFGQGTRLTVV.

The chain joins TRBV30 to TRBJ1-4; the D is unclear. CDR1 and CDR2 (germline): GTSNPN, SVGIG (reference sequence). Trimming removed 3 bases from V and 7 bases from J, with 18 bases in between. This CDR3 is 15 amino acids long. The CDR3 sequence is CAWSPPKGLGEKLFF. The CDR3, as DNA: TGTGCCTGGAGCCCCCCAAAAGGACTAGGTGAAAAACTGTTTTTT.

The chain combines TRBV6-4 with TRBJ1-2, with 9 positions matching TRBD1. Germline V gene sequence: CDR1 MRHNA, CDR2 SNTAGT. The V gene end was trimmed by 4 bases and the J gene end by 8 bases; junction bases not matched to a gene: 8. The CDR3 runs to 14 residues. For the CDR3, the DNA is TGTGCCAGCAGTGTCCCGGACAGGGGTGAGGGCTACACCTTC. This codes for CASSVPDRGEGYTF.

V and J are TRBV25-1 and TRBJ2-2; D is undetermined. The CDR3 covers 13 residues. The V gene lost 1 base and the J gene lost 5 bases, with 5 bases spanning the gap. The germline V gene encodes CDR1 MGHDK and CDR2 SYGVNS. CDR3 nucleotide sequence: TGTGCCAGCAGTGAATTCAGGACCGGGGAGCTGTTTTTT. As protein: CASSEFRTGELFF. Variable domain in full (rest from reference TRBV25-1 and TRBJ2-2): EADIYQTPRYLVIGTGKKITLECSQTMGHDKMYWYQQDPGMELHLIHYSYGVNSTEKGDLSSESTVSRIRTEHFPLTLESARPSHTSQYLCASSEFRTGELFFGEGSRLTVL.

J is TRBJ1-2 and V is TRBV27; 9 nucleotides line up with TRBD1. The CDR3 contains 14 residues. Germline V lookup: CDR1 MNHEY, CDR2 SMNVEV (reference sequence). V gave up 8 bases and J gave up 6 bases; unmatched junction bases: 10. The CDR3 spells CASRRDREAHGYTF. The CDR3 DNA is TGTGCCAGCCGCCGGGACAGGGAAGCTCATGGCTACACCTTC.

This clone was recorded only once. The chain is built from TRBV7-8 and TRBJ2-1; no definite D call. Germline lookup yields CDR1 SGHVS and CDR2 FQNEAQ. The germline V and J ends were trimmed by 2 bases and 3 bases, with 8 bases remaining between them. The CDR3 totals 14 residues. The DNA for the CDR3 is TGTGCCAGCAGCTTATTCTCTAGCTACAATGAGCAGTTCTTC. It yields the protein CASSLFSSYNEQFF.

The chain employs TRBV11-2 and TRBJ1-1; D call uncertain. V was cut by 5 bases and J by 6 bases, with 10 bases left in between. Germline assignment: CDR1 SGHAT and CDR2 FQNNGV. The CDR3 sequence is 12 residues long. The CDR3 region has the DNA TGTGCCAGCAGCATGAGGAAGGCTGAAGCTTTCTTT. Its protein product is CASSMRKAEAFF.

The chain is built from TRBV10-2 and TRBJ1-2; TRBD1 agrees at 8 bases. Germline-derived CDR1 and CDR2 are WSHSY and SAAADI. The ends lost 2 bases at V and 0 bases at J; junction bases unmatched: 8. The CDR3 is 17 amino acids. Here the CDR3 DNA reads TGCGCCAGCAGTGAGGTTTGGGACAGGCTATCTAACTATGGCTACACCTTC. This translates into CASSEVWDRLSNYGYTF.

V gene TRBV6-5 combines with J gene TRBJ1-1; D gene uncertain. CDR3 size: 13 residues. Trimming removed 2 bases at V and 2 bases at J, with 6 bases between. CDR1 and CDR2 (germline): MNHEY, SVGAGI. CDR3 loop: CASSYQENTEAFF. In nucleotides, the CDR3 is TGTGCCAGCAGTTACCAGGAAAACACTGAAGCTTTCTTT.

CDR3 in DNA: TGTGCCAGCAGCGCCATCACAGGGGGCGAAGGCAATCAGCCCCAGCATTTT. Translating gives CASSAITGGEGNQPQHF. J is TRBJ1-5 and V is TRBV2, with 9 bases identical to TRBD1. The V gene end was trimmed by 6 bases and the J gene end by 2 bases; junction bases not matched to a gene: 11. This CDR3 contains 17 residues. The V gene's germline CDR1 is SNHLY and CDR2 FYNNEI.

The CDR3 loop reads CASSYSGGQRGRELFF. CDR3 in DNA: TGTGCCAGCAGTTACTCTGGGGGACAGCGCGGTCGGGAGCTGTTTTTT. The chain links TRBV6-6 to TRBJ2-2; 7 bases line up with TRBD1. Trimming at V came to 0 bases and at J to 9 bases, leaving 10 bases not matched to a gene. CDR1 is MNHNY, CDR2 SVGAGI, per germline (reference sequence). The CDR3 has 16 amino acids.

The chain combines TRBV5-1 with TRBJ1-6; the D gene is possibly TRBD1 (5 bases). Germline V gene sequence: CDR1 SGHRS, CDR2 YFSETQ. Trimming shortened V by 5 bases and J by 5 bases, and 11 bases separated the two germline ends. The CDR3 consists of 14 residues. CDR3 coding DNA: TGCGCCAGCAGGCCCCAGGGAAATAATTCACCCCTCCACTTT. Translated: CASRPQGNNSPLHF.